Sequencing of this TCR beta chain was carried out in a study of blood T cell repertoires in COVID-19 (TCRdb year 2020). With regard to the full study: Collaborator samples came from the United States, Italy and Spain and covered acute and convalescent phases of COVID-19. The prospective study material was composed of cDNA or gDNA derived from T cells, B-cell-depleted T cells, or PBMCs. The dataset comprised deeply sampled blood TCRbeta repertoires from subjects exposed to, actively infected with, or recovered from COVID-19. A freely available public database, intended as a resource for researchers studying the immune response to SARS-CoV-2, is where the repertoires were released. The samples were drawn from the first 160 participants of the ongoing ImmuneRACE study and from 1,200 or so subjects provided by 6 global collaborators. Nearly every sample came with metadata listing a de-identified subject ID, COVID-19 status, age in years and sex. Where available, HLA class I and class II types were taken from metadata supplied by the sample provider and were not determined by assay-based typing. Broader findings and caveats from the paper: The amount of clinical and demographic metadata varied by source and participant and was provided uncurated.

As for this clone: Its antigen is currently not known. No much larger clone exists at a distance of one base, and base qualities are not known.

TCRbeta CDR3 regions were amplified from genomic DNA by means of the immunoSEQ Assay, a bias-controlled multiplex PCR. The original methods were these. Within the assay, amplification of reference gene primers was used to estimate how many nucleated cells each sample contained. To quantify the absolute abundance of each unique TCRbeta CDR3 rearrangement, sequence reads were collapsed and filtered. For each sample, productive Simpson clonality was calculated as the square root of Simpson's diversity index over productive rearrangements. The source is immuneACCESS, and TCRdb retained only in-frame sequences with V and J called. Part of the clones is not carried over; for the studies checked, unresolved V genes explain less than half of this, and the remainder is unexplained. The V and J calls and clone size come from that table; D and trimming were worked out from the DNA. The sample table records fewer than 200,000 clones; 80% to 90% of these occur just once. Just under 2.5% of the sample is taken by the ten largest.

CDR1 and CDR2 (SGHTA, FQGNSA) derive from the germline V gene. CDR3 length: 15 amino acids, cysteine to phenylalanine. Kept here is only the CDR3 DNA, which spans 45 bases and is read in frame from base 1. V lost 5 bases and J lost 0 bases; the stretch between them is 11 bases long. The collaborating institutions used their own protocols to collect whole blood in K2EDTA tubes. Collaborator samples were shipped for TCRbeta analysis as frozen whole blood, isolated PBMCs, or DNA extracted from either sample type. The V gene is TRBV7-2 and the J gene is TRBJ1-3, with the D gene uncertain. This TCR came from a man aged 35-49 years with active or convalescent COVID-19. Sequencing was performed on peripheral blood. The CDR3 reads CASSLPGSSGNTIYF. The DNA sequence is TGTGCCAGCAGCCTCCCAGGATCCTCTGGAAACACCATATATTTT.